This entry describes one T cell receptor (beta chain). V trimming: 3 bases; J trimming: 2 bases; junction bases outside the gene matches: 5. The CDR3 sequence is 14 residues long. Germline CDR1 SQVTM, CDR2 ANQGSEA. Participants were aged about 18 to 89 years from approximately 23 US areas. Self-reported history from a screening survey and questionnaire set each donor's cohort. These data come from a study of blood T cell repertoires in COVID-19. Study-wide context: The samples span acute and convalescent COVID-19 from the United States, Italy and Spain.

As handled by the study authors: It was from reference gene primer amplification that nucleated cell counts were estimated. Sequenced by immunoSEQ multiplex PCR; TCRdb stores in-frame clones only, minus some. V and J calls and clone size are as listed in that table; D and trimming were resolved from the DNA. The sample yields about 180,000 clones, 80% seen once. This clonotype was obtained from a man in his sixties who had been exposed to COVID-19. Sequencing used PBMCs or T cells enriched from blood (not recorded which). The V call is TRBV29-1, the J call TRBJ2-7; 9 nucleotides align to TRBD2. CDR3 nucleotides: TGCAGCGTTGACGTCCTAGCGGGGACCTACGAGCAGTACTTC. Protein sequence: CSVDVLAGTYEQYF.